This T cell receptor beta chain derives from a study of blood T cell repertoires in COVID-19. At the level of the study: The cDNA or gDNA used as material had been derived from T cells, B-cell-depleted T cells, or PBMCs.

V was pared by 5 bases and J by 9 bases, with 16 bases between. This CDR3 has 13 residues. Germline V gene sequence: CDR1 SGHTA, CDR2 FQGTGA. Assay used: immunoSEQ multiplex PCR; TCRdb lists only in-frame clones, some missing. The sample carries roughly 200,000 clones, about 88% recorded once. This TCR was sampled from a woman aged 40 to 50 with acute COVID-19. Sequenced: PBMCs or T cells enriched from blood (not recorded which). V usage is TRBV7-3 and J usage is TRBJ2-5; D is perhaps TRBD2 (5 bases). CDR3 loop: CASSPHGVRAQYF. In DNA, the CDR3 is TGTGCCAGCAGCCCCCACGGGGTGCGAGCCCAGTACTTC.